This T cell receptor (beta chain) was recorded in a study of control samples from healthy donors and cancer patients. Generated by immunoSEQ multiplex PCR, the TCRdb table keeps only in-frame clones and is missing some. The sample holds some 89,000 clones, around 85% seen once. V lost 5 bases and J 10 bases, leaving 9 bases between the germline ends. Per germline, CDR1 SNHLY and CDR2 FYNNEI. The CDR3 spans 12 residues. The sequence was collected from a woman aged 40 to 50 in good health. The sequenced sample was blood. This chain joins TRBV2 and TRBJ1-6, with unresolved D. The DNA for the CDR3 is TGTGCCAGCAGTCTTGGATTCTCACCCCTCCACTTT. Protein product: CASSLGFSPLHF.